The 32 T cell receptor beta chains below were found in one sample sequenced in a study of identical twins. TCRdb itself ran the 5' RACE reads through MiXCR, one entry per CDR3 protein. Altogether some 900,000 distinct CDR3 sequences are present, roughly an eighth being singletons, with the ten largest covering around 1.6%. The data also belong to a second study, concerning yellow fever vaccine responses in identical twins.

Sample: PBMCs. The receptors were gathered from a woman aged 18-29 years in good health.

V is TRBV20-1 and J is TRBJ2-3; 7 nucleotides line up with TRBD2. The germline gives CDR1 DFQATT, CDR2 SNEGSKA (reference sequence). The V segment lost 0 bases and the J segment 6 bases; nucleotides outside the gene matches: 12. This CDR3 is 16 amino acids long. This CDR3 is CSARDLGRGVWDTQYF. Written as DNA, the CDR3 is TGCAGTGCTAGAGATCTCGGTCGGGGGGTCTGGGATACGCAGTATTTT.

A few counts support this clonotype. The V gene is TRBV5-1, the J gene TRBJ2-1; no reliable D call. The CDR3 loop spans 15 amino acids. The germline V and J ends were trimmed by 0 bases and 7 bases, with 14 bases remaining between them. Looked up from germline, CDR1 is SGHRS and CDR2 is YFSETQ. The CDR3 DNA follows: TGCGCCAGCAGCTTGGTTGGACCCACTCAAAATGAGCAGTTCTTC. Translation: CASSLVGPTQNEQFF.

This chain connects TRBV5-1 to TRBJ2-1, with 9 positions matching TRBD2. CDR3 length: 17 residues. Per the germline V gene, CDR1 is SGHRS and CDR2 is YFSETQ. Unmatched junction bases numbered 16, after V lost 4 bases and J lost 8 bases. The CDR3 DNA follows: TGCGCCAGCAGCCAAGGTATTAGCGGGGGCCTCGGTGATGAGCAGTTCTTC. Amino acids: CASSQGISGGLGDEQFF.

This chain uses TRBV6-1 with TRBJ2-3, with 9 bases fitting TRBD2. V gave up 1 base and J gave up 4 bases; unmatched junction bases: 6. Per the germline V gene, CDR1 is MNHNS and CDR2 is SASEGT. The CDR3 is 16 residues long. CDR3 sequence: CASSEGSGGRADTQYF. The CDR3 region has the DNA TGTGCCAGCAGTGAAGGGAGCGGGGGGCGCGCAGATACGCAGTATTTT.

This clonotype came up many times. The rearrangement links TRBV12-3 or TRBV12-4 to TRBJ2-1, with D hard to call. There are 16 residues in the CDR3. V shed 5 bases and J shed 7 bases, with 21 bases lying between them. CDR3 sequence (DNA): TGTGCCAGCAGTCCCTCGGGTTTCCGGGCCCCAAATGAGCAGTTCTTC. Its protein product is CASSPSGFRAPNEQFF.

The chain is built from TRBV18 and TRBJ2-5; 7 bases align to TRBD1. The CDR3 is 14 residues long. Germline V gene lookup returns CDR1 KGHSH and CDR2 LQKENI. V lost 4 bases and J lost 5; bases outside the gene matches: 7. This CDR3 is CASSHTGERETQYF. In nucleotides, the CDR3 is TGTGCCAGCTCACACACAGGGGAGAGGGAGACCCAGTACTTC. Full variable domain (remainder filled in from reference TRBV18 and TRBJ2-5): NAGVMQNPRHLVRRRGQEARLRCSPMKGHSHVYWYRQLPEEGLKFMVYLQKENIIDESGMPKERFSAEFPKEGPSILRIQQVVRGDSAAYFCASSHTGERETQYFGPGTRLLVL.

This clonotype occurred a few times. The genes are TRBV15 and TRBJ1-1; the D gene is possibly TRBD1 (5 bases). Germline assignment: CDR1 LNHNV and CDR2 YYDKDF (reference sequence). The CDR3 loop spans 15 amino acids. The V end lost 1 base, the J end lost 2 bases, and 11 bases lay between the germline ends. CDR3 nucleotide sequence: TGTGCCACCAGCAGAGTTCAGGGTGGTAACACTGAAGCTTTCTTT. Residues: CATSRVQGGNTEAFF.

This chain connects TRBV29-1 to TRBJ2-1; the match to TRBD2 covers 13 bases. The J segment lost 11 bases and the V segment lost 4 bases, leaving 11 bases of the junction unmatched. The CDR3 covers 15 residues. Germline V gives CDR1 SQVTM, CDR2 ANQGSEA. CDR3 region: CSVGDPGTSGAQQFF. CDR3 DNA sequence: TGCAGCGTTGGCGACCCCGGGACTAGCGGGGCTCAGCAGTTCTTC.

This clonotype was counted ten times or more. The rearrangement uses TRBV12-3 or TRBV12-4 and TRBJ2-5, with D perhaps matching TRBD1 (6 bases). Trimming took 2 bases from V and 0 from J, leaving 7 bases between them. CDR3 length equals 14 residues. CDR3 amino acids: CASSLWDNQETQYF. The CDR3, as DNA: TGTGCCAGCAGTTTATGGGACAACCAAGAGACCCAGTACTTC.

This clonotype was observed a handful of times. This rearrangement joins TRBV6-1 to TRBJ1-4; 10 bases line up with TRBD1. The ends lost 8 bases at V and 7 bases at J; junction bases unmatched: 10. Germline CDR1 MNHNS, CDR2 SASEGT. CDR3 length: 15 amino acids. For the CDR3, the DNA is TGTGCCAGCCAGCCCAAGACAGGGGGCTTTGAAAAACTGTTTTTT. Its translation: CASQPKTGGFEKLFF.

This clonotype was observed a handful of times. The chain links TRBV20-1 to TRBJ1-1, with a tentative D call TRBD1 (5 bases). CDR3 length: 14 residues. Germline CDR1 is DFQATT and CDR2 is SNEGSKA (reference sequence). The V end lost 8 bases, the J end lost 4 bases, and 20 bases lay between the germline ends. The CDR3 DNA reads TGCAGTCCTCTCCCGGGACCTTACGGCACTGAAGCTTTCTTT. Translated: CSPLPGPYGTEAFF.

V is TRBV12-3 or TRBV12-4 and J is TRBJ2-3; 13 nucleotides agree with TRBD2. Trimming cost V 1 base and J 6 bases; bases outside gene matches: 10. The CDR3 extends over 18 amino acids. CDR3: CASSLGLAGGLTGDTQYF. Here the CDR3 DNA reads TGTGCCAGCAGTTTAGGACTAGCGGGGGGCCTCACGGGGGATACGCAGTATTTT.

The V and J genes are TRBV4-1 and TRBJ2-2; D remains ambiguous. This CDR3 is built from 15 residues. The germline gives CDR1 MGHRA, CDR2 YSYEKL. V was cut by 1 base and J by 5 bases, with 11 bases left in between. CDR3 protein: CASSQGNGGTGELFF. DNA of the CDR3: TGCGCCAGCAGCCAAGGAAATGGTGGTACCGGGGAGCTGTTTTTT.

The chain uses TRBV11-1 and TRBJ1-3; tentatively, D is TRBD1 (5 bases). Germline assignment: CDR1 SGHAT and CDR2 FQDESV (reference sequence). V was pared by 1 base and J by 0 bases, with 22 bases between. The CDR3 runs to 20 residues. The CDR3 sequence: CASSLGGRSGTLSSGNTIYF. The DNA for the CDR3 is TGTGCCAGCAGCTTAGGGGGACGGTCAGGTACTTTGAGCTCTGGAAACACCATATATTTT.

This clonotype was picked up many times. The V gene is TRBV10-2, the J gene TRBJ2-3; tentative D call: TRBD1 (5 bases). The germline gives CDR1 WSHSY, CDR2 SAAADI. Trimming left V 5 bases short and J 3 bases short, with 15 bases between. This CDR3 region has 15 residues. The CDR3 DNA is TGCGCCAGCAGTTGGGATCGGCCAGGGACAGATACGCAGTATTTT. Encoded protein: CASSWDRPGTDTQYF.

This clonotype has ten or more counts. The chain carries TRBV5-1 and TRBJ2-2, with 8 nucleotides matching TRBD1. This CDR3 is 15 amino acids long. Germline V gene sequence: CDR1 SGHRS, CDR2 YFSETQ. Germline trimming cut 1 base from V and 5 bases from J; bases unmatched to any gene: 4. Here the CDR3 DNA reads TGCGCCAGCAGCTTGACAGGGGGGTCGACCGGGGAGCTGTTTTTT. Its translation is CASSLTGGSTGELFF.

V usage is TRBV10-2 and J usage is TRBJ2-2; 10 nucleotides agree with TRBD2. The CDR3 is made up of 16 amino acids. V shed 5 bases, J shed 6 bases, and the junction held 9 bases outside the gene matches. Germline loops: CDR1 WSHSY, CDR2 SAAADI. This chain's CDR3 is CASSWKSGGASGELFF. CDR3 nucleotide sequence: TGCGCCAGCAGTTGGAAAAGCGGGGGGGCCTCCGGGGAGCTGTTTTTT.

V is TRBV9 and J is TRBJ1-6; 7 bases match TRBD1. V was pared by 0 bases and J by 9 bases, with 3 bases of the junction left unmatched. Per the germline V gene, CDR1 is SGDLS and CDR2 is YYNGEE. CDR3 length: 14 amino acids. CDR3 sequence (DNA): TGTGCCAGCAGCGTAGGTCGGGACAGTTCACCCCTCCACTTT. This encodes CASSVGRDSSPLHF.

For the CDR3, the DNA is TGTGCCAGCAGTTTATTTAGCGGGAGTGGCAATGAGCAGTTCTTC. It specifies CASSLFSGSGNEQFF. The gene calls are TRBV28 and TRBJ2-1; 9 bases fit TRBD2. Germline loops: CDR1 MDHEN, CDR2 SYDVKM. Trimming at V came to 1 base and at J to 6 bases, leaving 4 bases not matched to a gene. The CDR3 is 15 residues long.

The chain carries TRBV28 and TRBJ2-7; TRBD1 matches at 10 bases. The CDR3 runs 15 residues. Germline values: CDR1 MDHEN, CDR2 SYDVKM. Germline trimming cut 4 bases from V and 5 bases from J; bases unmatched to any gene: 8. CDR3 sequence: CASSSGTGVYDEQYV. The CDR3, as DNA: TGTGCCAGCAGTTCCGGGACAGGGGTTTATGACGAGCAGTACGTC.

The table lists this clonotype with a few counts. The chain couples TRBV5-4 to TRBJ2-1; D unresolved. CDR1 is SGHNT and CDR2 is YYREEE in the germline V gene (reference sequence). This CDR3 spans 12 amino acids. V was clipped by 1 base and J by 10 bases, with 9 bases between them. The CDR3 nucleotides are TGTGCCAGCAGCTTGAGCCAACGGGAGCAGTTCTTC. Translation: CASSLSQREQFF.

This clonotype was seen a few times. The chain uses TRBV10-3 and TRBJ2-2, with TRBD1 as a possible D gene (6 bases). This CDR3 contains 16 residues. Trimming removed 2 bases at V and 1 base at J, with 11 bases between. Per germline, CDR1 ENHRY and CDR2 SYGVKD. CDR3 protein: CAISELGHLNTGELFF. Written as DNA, the CDR3 is TGTGCCATCAGTGAGCTGGGACACCTGAACACCGGGGAGCTGTTTTTT.

A few counts support this clonotype. The V and J genes are TRBV12-3 or TRBV12-4 and TRBJ2-1, with D possibly TRBD2 on 5 matching bases. The CDR3 covers 16 residues. The V gene lost 7 bases and the J gene lost 6 bases, with 22 bases spanning the gap. CDR3 sequence: CASTRPGELAGNEQFF. CDR3 in DNA: TGTGCCAGCACCCGACCCGGGGAGTTAGCAGGCAATGAGCAGTTCTTC.

This clonotype was seen more than once but under ten times. The chain combines TRBV7-8 with TRBJ1-5; possible D gene TRBD1, 6 bases. The CDR3 is 15 residues long. Between the trimmed V and J ends, which lost 4 bases and 2 bases, there was a span of 12 bases. CDR1 and CDR2 (germline): SGHVS, FQNEAQ. In DNA, the CDR3 is TGTGCCAGCAGCTCCGCCCGACAGGGCAATCAGCCCCAGCATTTT. This codes for CASSSARQGNQPQHF.

Only a few counts were recorded for this clonotype. The J gene is TRBJ2-3, the V gene TRBV12-3 or TRBV12-4, with a possible D match to TRBD1 (6 bases). CDR3 length: 14 amino acids. The V gene lost 7 bases and the J gene lost 8 bases, with 19 bases spanning the gap. The CDR3 nucleotides are TGTGCCAGCACTAAGACAGGAGGTTTAGGTACGCAGTATTTT. Translating gives CASTKTGGLGTQYF.

J is TRBJ2-2 and V is TRBV20-1; 7 bases align to TRBD1. The ends lost 5 bases at V and 5 bases at J; junction bases unmatched: 11. Germline CDR1 reads DFQATT; CDR2 reads SNEGSKA (reference sequence). There are 15 residues in the CDR3. The DNA of the CDR3 is TGCAGTGCTGTCCATCCAGGGGGAAGGACCGGGGAGCTGTTTTTT. Its protein is CSAVHPGGRTGELFF.

In its sample, this clonotype was seen a few times. The chain has TRBV10-3 and TRBJ2-2; no definite D call. V lost 4 bases to trimming and J lost 2 bases, with 11 bases between them. This CDR3 contains 15 residues. The V gene's germline CDR1 is ENHRY and CDR2 SYGVKD. This CDR3 is CAISGHQGNTGELFF. The CDR3 DNA is TGTGCCATCAGTGGACACCAAGGAAACACCGGGGAGCTGTTTTTT.

This clonotype was counted a few times. The genes are TRBV29-1 and TRBJ1-1; maybe TRBD1 (6 bases). The V end lost 7 bases, the J end lost 1 base, and 13 bases lay between the germline ends. Germline CDR1 is SQVTM and CDR2 is ANQGSEA. The CDR3 sequence is 13 residues long. Here the CDR3 reads CSANLQGNTEAFF. DNA of the CDR3: TGCAGCGCGAATCTACAGGGGAACACTGAAGCTTTCTTT. The whole variable domain, remainder taken from reference TRBV29-1 and TRBJ1-1, is SAVISQKPSRDICQRGTSLTIQCQVDSQVTMMFWYRQQPGQSLTLIATANQGSEATYESGFVIDKFPISRPNLTFSTLTVSNMSPEDSSIYLCSANLQGNTEAFFGQGTRLTVV.

Many counts were recorded for this clonotype. The chain is built from TRBV9 and TRBJ2-2; tentatively, D is TRBD2 (6 bases). V was shortened by 4 bases and J by 1 base, with 14 bases between the two germline ends. The CDR3 length is 16 residues. The V gene's germline CDR1 is SGDLS and CDR2 YYNGEE. The chain's CDR3 is CASSSSGGWNTGELFF. The DNA of the CDR3 is TGTGCCAGCAGCTCAAGCGGAGGGTGGAACACCGGGGAGCTGTTTTTT.

This chain connects TRBV4-1 to TRBJ2-7, with D possibly being TRBD2 (6 bases). Trimming cost V 8 bases and J 1 base, with 18 bases left between them. This CDR3 has 15 residues. Germline CDR1 is MGHRA and CDR2 is YSYEKL. The CDR3 region is CASPYLAGSSYEQYF. CDR3 in DNA: TGCGCCAGCCCATACCTGGCGGGAAGTTCCTACGAGCAGTACTTC.

V is TRBV5-6 and J is TRBJ2-3, with D hard to call. The V and J ends lost 3 bases and 8 bases respectively, with 25 bases between them. Germline V lookup: CDR1 SGHDT, CDR2 YYEEEE. This CDR3 region has 17 residues. The CDR3 protein is CASSSGIQSKPGGTQYF. The CDR3 DNA reads as TGTGCCAGCAGCTCCGGAATCCAGAGTAAGCCCGGCGGTACGCAGTATTTT.

V and J are TRBV15 and TRBJ2-6; the match to TRBD2 covers 11 bases. Germline loops: CDR1 LNHNV, CDR2 YYDKDF (reference sequence). V lost 0 bases and J lost 4; bases outside the gene matches: 11. The CDR3 sequence is 20 residues long. CDR3 in amino acids: CATSRDSGTSGFWGANVLTF. As DNA, the CDR3 is TGTGCCACCAGCAGAGACTCCGGGACTAGCGGATTCTGGGGGGCCAACGTCCTGACTTTC.